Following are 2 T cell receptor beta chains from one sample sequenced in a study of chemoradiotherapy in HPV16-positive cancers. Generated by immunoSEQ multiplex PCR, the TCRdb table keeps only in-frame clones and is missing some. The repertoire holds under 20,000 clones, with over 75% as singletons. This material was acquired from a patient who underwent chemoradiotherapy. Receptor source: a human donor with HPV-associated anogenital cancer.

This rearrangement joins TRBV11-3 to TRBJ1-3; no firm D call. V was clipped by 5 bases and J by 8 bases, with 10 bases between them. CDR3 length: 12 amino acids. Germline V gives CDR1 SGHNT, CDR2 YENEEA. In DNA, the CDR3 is TGTGCCAGCAGCCTTAATGGGGACACCATATATTTT. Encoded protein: CASSLNGDTIYF.

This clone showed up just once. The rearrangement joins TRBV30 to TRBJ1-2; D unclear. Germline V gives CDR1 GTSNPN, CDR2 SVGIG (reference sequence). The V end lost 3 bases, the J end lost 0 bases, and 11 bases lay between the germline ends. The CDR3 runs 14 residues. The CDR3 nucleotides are TGTGCCTGGAGAATGAGAGGCCCTAACTATGGCTACACCTTC. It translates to CAWRMRGPNYGYTF.